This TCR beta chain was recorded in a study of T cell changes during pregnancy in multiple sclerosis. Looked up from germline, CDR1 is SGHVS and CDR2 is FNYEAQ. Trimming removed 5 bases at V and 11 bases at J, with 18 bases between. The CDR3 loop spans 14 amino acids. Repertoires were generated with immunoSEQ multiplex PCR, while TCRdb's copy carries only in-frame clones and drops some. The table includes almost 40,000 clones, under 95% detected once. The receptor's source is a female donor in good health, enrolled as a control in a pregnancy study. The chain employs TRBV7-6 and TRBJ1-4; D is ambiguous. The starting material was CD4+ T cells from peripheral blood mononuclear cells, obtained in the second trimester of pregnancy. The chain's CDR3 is CASSPTIEDGKLFF. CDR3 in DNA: TGTGCCAGCAGCCCTACCATAGAAGACGGGAAACTGTTTTTT.